This entry is about one TCR beta chain. Its target is unknown. Generated by immunoSEQ multiplex PCR, the TCRdb table keeps only in-frame clones and is missing some. The table records about 120,000 clones, approximately 90% of them present only once. These data come from a study of radiotherapy plus CTLA-4 blockade in lung cancer. On the study more broadly: Disease control was achieved by 31% of patients, and objective responses by about 19%. Findings and caveats of the study: Response, reportedly, was best predicted by interferon-beta along with early blood T cell clone dynamics. Following radiotherapy plus ipilimumab, tumor-derived TCR clones expanded in the blood.

The receptor comes from a human donor with non-small cell lung cancer that progressed on radiotherapy plus ipilimumab. This sample comprised peripheral blood, obtained from a patient treated with radiotherapy plus ipilimumab.

The CDR3 DNA is TGCAGCGTTGTCAGGGCAGGGGCAAGCGAGACCCAGTACTTC. Amino acids: CSVVRAGASETQYF. This chain connects TRBV29-1 to TRBJ2-5, with TRBD1 as a possible D gene (6 bases). Germline V CDR1 and CDR2: SQVTM, ANQGSEA. Trimming took off 4 bases at V and 5 bases at J, with 17 bases between the two ends. There are 14 residues in the CDR3.